Each of the 20 T cell receptor beta chains below was sequenced from the same sample in a study of blood T cells in healthy people across ages (dated by TCRdb to the mid-2010s). The library was made by 5' RACE. The listed sequencing device is Illumina HiSeq 2500. A second PCR of about 6 to 11 cycles was run with a J-beta primer mix and a sample-barcoded 5' primer. TCRdb reanalyzed the raw reads on its own, using fastp at Q25 for trimming and MiXCR for clone calling, and kept in-frame beta chains. Each CDR3 protein gets just one entry, which takes the most common genes and DNA from the rows behind it. This sample gives about 570,000 distinct CDR3 sequences in total; 27% of them show up just once. The biggest ten clones account for roughly 20% of the sample. Sample: blood. The receptors originated from a woman between 70 and 85 years old in good health.

The chain links TRBV7-2 to TRBJ2-7; the D gene is possibly TRBD1 (5 bases). V lost 3 bases and J 4 bases, leaving 13 bases between the germline ends. Looked up from germline, CDR1 is SGHTA and CDR2 is FQGNSA. CDR3 size: 14 residues. The CDR3 nucleotides are TGTGCCAGCAGCTTTGCAGGGTCCAGTTACGAGCAGTACTTC. As protein: CASSFAGSSYEQYF.

This clonotype came up a few times. The chain has TRBV19 and TRBJ1-6, with D possibly being TRBD1 (5 bases). The V end was cut by 7 bases, the J end by 7 bases, with 17 bases between. This CDR3 spans 15 amino acids. Germline CDR1 reads LNHDA; CDR2 reads SQIVND (reference sequence). This chain's CDR3 is CASTGREGRNSPLHF. The DNA for the CDR3 is TGTGCCAGTACCGGGCGGGAGGGGCGAAATTCACCCCTCCACTTT. Combining the CDR3 with reference TRBV19 and TRBJ1-6 gives the whole variable domain DGGITQSPKYLFRKEGQNVTLSCEQNLNHDAMYWYRQDPGQGLRLIYYSQIVNDFQKGDIAEGYSVSREKKESFPLTVTSAQKNPTAFYLCASTGREGRNSPLHFGNGTRLTVT.

This chain links TRBV2 with TRBJ2-1; TRBD2 matches 11 bases. This CDR3 spans 16 amino acids. Per the germline V gene, CDR1 is SNHLY and CDR2 is FYNNEI. V trimming: 5 bases; J trimming: 6 bases; junction bases outside the gene matches: 9. CDR3 bases: TGTGCCAGCAGTCCATTTAGCGGGGGGGCTAGCAATGAGCAGTTCTTC. Its protein product is CASSPFSGGASNEQFF.

This clonotype occurred a few times. This chain links TRBV5-1 with TRBJ1-5; TRBD1 might be the D (5 bases). From germline, CDR1 is SGHRS and CDR2 YFSETQ. The ends were cut back, 2 bases at V and 6 bases at J, with 12 bases in the middle. The CDR3 has 14 residues. This CDR3 is CASSLSGVGQPQHF. CDR3 DNA sequence: TGCGCCAGCAGCTTATCGGGGGTTGGTCAGCCCCAGCATTTT.

The rearrangement uses TRBV7-2 and TRBJ1-1, with a possible D match to TRBD1 (6 bases). The germline V gene has CDR1 SGHTA and CDR2 FQGNSA. CDR3 length: 14 residues. The ends were cut back, 6 bases at V and 2 bases at J, with 13 bases in the middle. The CDR3 sequence is CASRKTGFNTEAFF. CDR3 nucleotide sequence: TGTGCCAGCAGGAAGACAGGATTCAACACTGAAGCTTTCTTT.

The sample holds many counts of this clonotype. V is TRBV4-2 and J is TRBJ2-1; 12 bases are shared with TRBD2. The CDR3 sequence is 15 residues long. Germline V CDR1 and CDR2: LGHNA, YNFKEQ. V was clipped by 5 bases and J by 4 bases; unmatched bases: 3. CDR3 sequence: CASSSTSGGYNEQFF. The DNA of the CDR3 is TGTGCCAGCAGCTCGACTAGCGGGGGTTACAATGAGCAGTTCTTC.

The rearrangement uses TRBV20-1 and TRBJ2-5, with a tentative D call TRBD1 (5 bases). Germline loops: CDR1 DFQATT, CDR2 SNEGSKA (reference sequence). This CDR3 is built from 10 residues. V was clipped by 6 bases and J by 4 bases, with 6 bases between them. The chain's CDR3 is CSAQGETQYF. The CDR3 region has the DNA TGCAGTGCGCAGGGAGAGACCCAGTACTTC.

The V and J genes are TRBV12-3 or TRBV12-4 and TRBJ2-1; 9 bases are shared with TRBD1. The J call is doubtful: the DNA matches TRBJ2-7 better. The length of the CDR3 is 15 residues. The DNA for the CDR3 is TGTGCCAGCAGTTCCTACACGGGACAGGGCTACGAGCAGTACTTC. Translation: CASSSYTGQGYEQYF.

Here the CDR3 reads CASSSTISNQPQHF. CDR3 sequence (DNA): TGTGCCAGCAGCTCCACTATTAGCAATCAGCCCCAGCATTTT. The chain carries TRBV7-9 and TRBJ1-5; D ambiguous. The CDR3 is 14 residues long. Between the trimmed V and J ends, which lost 4 bases and 0 bases, there was a span of 7 bases. Germline V gives CDR1 SEHNR, CDR2 FQNEAQ (reference sequence).

A few counts support this clonotype. The V call is TRBV7-2, the J call TRBJ2-7; tentative D call: TRBD1 (5 bases). The CDR3 sequence is 14 residues long. The germline V gene encodes CDR1 SGHTA and CDR2 FQGNSA. V lost 1 base to trimming and J lost 4 bases, with 11 bases between them. DNA of the CDR3: TGTGCCAGCAGCTTAGTGCACAGGTCATACGAGCAGTACTTC. Translation: CASSLVHRSYEQYF. Using reference TRBV7-2 and TRBJ2-7 for the parts outside the CDR3, the full variable domain is GAGVSQSPSNKVTEKGKDVELRCDPISGHTALYWYRQSLGQGLEFLIYFQGNSAPDKSGLPSDRFSAERTGGSVSTLTIQRTQQEDSAVYLCASSLVHRSYEQYFGPGTRLTVT.

This chain links TRBV20-1 with TRBJ2-5; maybe TRBD1 (7 bases). Gene TRBJ2-7 matches the end of the DNA better, so the J call may be wrong. The CDR3 consists of 14 residues. Germline assignment: CDR1 DFQATT and CDR2 SNEGSKA (reference sequence). DNA of the CDR3: TGCAGTGCTAGGTCGGCAGGGGGAGGCTACGAGCAGTACTTC. Encoded protein: CSARSAGGGYEQYF.

CDR3 sequence reads: CASGDSLYNEQFF. The CDR3 DNA sequence: TGTGCCAGCGGGGACAGCCTTTACAATGAGCAGTTCTTC. J is TRBJ2-5 and V is TRBV21-1; TRBD1 reflects the table's D call only, with no check against the DNA. With the DNA end fitting TRBJ2-1 better, the J assignment may be wrong. TRBV21-1 constitutes a pseudogene. CDR3 length: 13 amino acids.

J is TRBJ2-5 and V is TRBV5-1, with D possibly being TRBD2 (6 bases). The germline CDR1 and CDR2 sequences are SGHRS and YFSETQ. The CDR3 totals 15 residues. Trimming shortened V by 1 base and J by 1 base, and 11 bases separated the two germline ends. CDR3 sequence: CASSLNGGFQETQYF. In DNA form, the CDR3 reads TGCGCCAGCAGCTTGAATGGAGGGTTCCAAGAGACCCAGTACTTC.

The chain recombines TRBV5-1 with TRBJ2-5, with D tentatively TRBD2 (6 bases). From germline, CDR1 is SGHRS and CDR2 YFSETQ. The CDR3 runs 15 residues. V lost 4 bases, J lost 4 bases, and 17 bases lay in between. This CDR3 reads CASSAGTGRAETQYF. DNA for the CDR3: TGCGCCAGCAGCGCCGGGACTGGACGGGCAGAGACCCAGTACTTC.

This clonotype was counted only a few times. The chain employs TRBV7-2 and TRBJ1-1, with 7 bases that match TRBD1. Germline V gives CDR1 SGHTA, CDR2 FQGNSA. CDR3 length: 12 amino acids. J lost 7 bases, V lost 3 bases, and 2 bases had no gene match. CDR3 in amino acids: CASSLRTGEAFF. CDR3 DNA sequence: TGTGCCAGCAGCTTGAGGACAGGTGAAGCTTTCTTT.

The chain carries TRBV20-1 and TRBJ2-7, with D maybe TRBD2 (7 bases). Trimming removed 3 bases from V and 7 bases from J, with 16 bases in between. This CDR3 spans 13 amino acids. The germline V gene encodes CDR1 DFQATT and CDR2 SNEGSKA (reference sequence). The CDR3 DNA reads as TGCAGTGCTAGGACGGGGGGCCCTAGTGAGCAGTACTTC. Its protein is CSARTGGPSEQYF.

This clonotype was counted only a few times. V is TRBV5-1 and J is TRBJ1-2, with 7 bases identical to TRBD1. The trim removed 1 base at V and 3 bases at J, leaving 6 bases unmatched. CDR1 SGHRS and CDR2 YFSETQ come from the germline V gene. The CDR3 has 15 amino acids. The CDR3 protein is CASSLLGQGDYGYTF. DNA for the CDR3: TGCGCCAGCAGCTTGCTCGGGCAGGGGGACTATGGCTACACCTTC.

The chain combines TRBV20-1 with TRBJ1-3; maybe TRBD1 (5 bases). V was cut by 0 bases and J by 5 bases, with 8 bases left in between. The CDR3 has 13 residues. Germline V CDR1 and CDR2: DFQATT, SNEGSKA (reference sequence). The CDR3 coding sequence is TGCAGTGCTAGAGAGGGGCGGCGAAACACCATATATTTT. Protein product: CSAREGRRNTIYF.

This clonotype was found a few times. The gene calls are TRBV6-2 or TRBV6-3 and TRBJ1-5; TRBD1 might be the D (5 bases). CDR1 is MNHEY and CDR2 is SVGEGT in the germline V gene. CDR3 length: 14 amino acids. Trimming pared 8 bases from V and 2 bases from J, leaving 13 bases between. The CDR3 loop is CASWTPRGNQPQHF. The CDR3 DNA reads TGTGCCAGCTGGACACCCCGGGGCAATCAGCCCCAGCATTTT.

The chain couples TRBV2 to TRBJ1-4; unclear D gene. The CDR3 consists of 12 residues. Trimming shortened V by 8 bases and J by 8 bases, and 12 bases separated the two germline ends. Germline V gene lookup returns CDR1 SNHLY and CDR2 FYNNEI. CDR3 region: CASRPQVEKLFF. The CDR3 nucleotides read TGTGCCAGCCGTCCTCAAGTCGAAAAACTGTTTTTT.